This TCR beta chain originates from a study of cytomegalovirus exposure and HLA in healthy donors. Across the whole study: Some 87 million unique TCRs from HLA-typed donors were held in an early release of data.

General study points: Among TCR beta chains, those listed as cytomegalovirus-associated numbered roughly 150. For cytomegalovirus status, the classifier reportedly gave diagnoses with high specificity and sensitivity.

As for this clone: Antigen: not known.

Trimming cost V 6 bases and J 4 bases, with 10 bases left between them. The CDR3 totals 13 residues. Germline V gene lookup returns CDR1 SNHLY and CDR2 FYNNEI. The primer mix had 60 Vbeta and 13 Jbeta primers. Sequencing used immunoSEQ multiplex PCR; TCRdb keeps in-frame clones, though not all of them. The table for this sample gives some 30,000 clones. Material: PBMCs. This sequence was found in a man in his forties in good health and CMV-seronegative. The chain combines TRBV2 with TRBJ1-3; D might be TRBD1 (5 bases). The CDR3 coding sequence is TGTGCCAGCAGGCAGACAGAGGGAAACACCATATATTTT. As protein: CASRQTEGNTIYF. The full variable domain, completed using reference TRBV2 and TRBJ1-3, is EPEVTQTPSHQVTQMGQEVILRCVPISNHLYFYWYRQILGQKVEFLVSFYNNEISEKSEIFDDQFSVERPDGSNFTLKIRSTKLEDSAMYFCASRQTEGNTIYFGEGSWLTVV.